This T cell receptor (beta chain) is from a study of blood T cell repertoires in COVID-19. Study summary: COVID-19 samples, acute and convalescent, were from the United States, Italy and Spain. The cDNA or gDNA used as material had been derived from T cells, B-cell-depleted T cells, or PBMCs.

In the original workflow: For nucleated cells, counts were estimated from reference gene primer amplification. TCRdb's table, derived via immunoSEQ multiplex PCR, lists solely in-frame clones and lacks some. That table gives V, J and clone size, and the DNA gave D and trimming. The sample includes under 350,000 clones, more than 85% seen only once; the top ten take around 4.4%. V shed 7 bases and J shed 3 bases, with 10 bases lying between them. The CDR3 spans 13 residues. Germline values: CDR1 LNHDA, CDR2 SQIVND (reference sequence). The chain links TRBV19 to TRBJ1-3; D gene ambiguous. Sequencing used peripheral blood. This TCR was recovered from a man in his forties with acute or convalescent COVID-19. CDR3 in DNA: TGTGCCAGTACCTTCGGGGATGGAAACACCATATATTTT. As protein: CASTFGDGNTIYF.